This T cell receptor (beta chain) was documented in a study of human CD8 memory T cell subsets. The authors made TCR beta libraries using UMI-labeled 5' RACE. TCRdb reanalyzed the 5' RACE reads, giving one entry per CDR3 protein sequence and no DNA. This table lists some 7,300 distinct CDR3 sequences. Germline V gene sequence: CDR1 SEHNR, CDR2 FQNEAQ (reference sequence). The CDR3 length is 14 residues. This chain connects TRBV7-9 to TRBJ1-1. Sequencing was carried out using CD8+ stem-like memory T cells (TSCM and TCM) sorted from PBMCs. Subset denoted: stem-like memory CD8 T cells (TSTEM), CCR7+ PD-1- TIGIT-. The clonotype was recovered from a human donor in good health. The CDR3 sequence is CASRDGVMNTEAFF.